The 23 T cell receptor beta chains presented below share a single source sample, sequenced in a study of regulatory T cells in long-lasting Graves disease. As for time point: newly diagnosed GD, antithyroid drugs for less than 3 months. Following extraction of RNA from PBMCs, that RNA was used to make the TCR library. Library construction for TCR beta used iRepertoire HTBI primers and Arm-PCR of CDR3 regions. TCRdb independently ran MiXCR on the multiplex PCR reads; one entry per CDR3 protein. The sample lists approximately 540,000 distinct CDR3 sequences, more than 10% occurring once. This sample was also put to use in a study of T cells in Graves' hyperthyroidism and ophthalmopathy.

The sample was peripheral blood mononuclear cells (PBMCs), taken at new diagnosis, from a patient treated with antithyroid drugs. These receptors were collected from a woman between 25 and 40 years old with Graves disease.

This clonotype has only a few counts. The CDR3 DNA is TGTGCCGGCCGGCGGACTAGCGCGAACACCGGGGAGCTGTTTTTT. Its translation: CAGRRTSANTGELFF. This sequence joins TRBV27 and TRBJ2-2; the match to TRBD2 covers 9 bases. The CDR3 has 15 residues. CDR1 and CDR2 (germline): MNHEY, SMNVEV (reference sequence). V lost 11 bases to trimming and J lost 0 bases; unmatched junction nucleotides: 7.

This clonotype was counted at least ten times. The rearrangement links TRBV6-2 or TRBV6-3 to TRBJ2-7; no definite D call. The V and J ends lost 0 bases and 1 base respectively, with 10 bases between them. Germline CDR1 and CDR2: MNHEY and SVGEGT. The CDR3 runs to 15 residues. CDR3 sequence (DNA): TGTGCCAGCAGTTACTCACCCGGACCTTCCTACGAGCAGTACTTC. Protein product: CASSYSPGPSYEQYF.

This clonotype occurred many times. The rearrangement joins TRBV12-5 to TRBJ1-3; D call uncertain. The germline CDR1 and CDR2 sequences are LGHNT and FRNRAP. This CDR3 comprises 17 residues. Between the trimmed V and J ends, which lost 1 base and 0 bases, there was a span of 13 bases. The CDR3: CASGLAPTRTSGNTIYF. Written as DNA, the CDR3 is TGTGCTAGTGGTTTGGCCCCCACCAGGACCTCTGGAAACACCATATATTTT.

This clonotype was seen many times. J is TRBJ1-5 and V is TRBV4-2; unclear D gene. V lost 1 base, J lost 3 bases, and 13 bases lay in between. Germline values: CDR1 LGHNA, CDR2 YNFKEQ. The length of the CDR3 is 16 residues. CDR3 sequence: CASSQGGVASNQPQHF. The CDR3 nucleotides read TGTGCCAGCAGCCAAGGTGGCGTGGCTTCCAATCAGCCCCAGCATTTT.

This chain links TRBV6-2 or TRBV6-3 with TRBJ2-2; 9 bases match TRBD2. This CDR3 comprises 17 residues. The V and J ends lost 0 bases and 3 bases, in that order; junction bases with no gene match: 5. Per germline, CDR1 MNHEY and CDR2 SVGEGT. The CDR3 DNA reads TGTGCCAGCAGTTACTCGATTCGCGGGAGGGACACCGGGGAGCTGTTTTTT. Amino acids: CASSYSIRGRDTGELFF.

Only a few counts were recorded for this clonotype. The chain employs TRBV6-2 or TRBV6-3 and TRBJ1-3, with D unresolved. V lost 3 bases and J 0 bases, leaving 9 bases between the germline ends. The length of the CDR3 is 15 residues. Germline CDR1 MNHEY, CDR2 SVGEGT. The CDR3 loop is CASSYTSHSGNTIYF. The CDR3 coding sequence is TGTGCCAGCAGTTATACAAGTCACTCTGGAAACACCATATATTTT.

This clonotype was counted at least ten times. The chain uses TRBV2 and TRBJ2-7; 9 bases agree with TRBD1. The CDR3 spans 14 residues. V lost 6 bases and J lost 2; bases outside the gene matches: 5. Germline V gene data show CDR1 as SNHLY and CDR2 as FYNNEI. DNA of the CDR3: TGTGCCAGCAGCGCCGACAGGGGGACCTACGAGCAGTACTTC. It specifies CASSADRGTYEQYF.

The chain's CDR3 is CASSQEAPPSYNEQFF. In DNA form, the CDR3 reads TGCGCCAGCAGCCAAGAAGCCCCTCCCTCCTACAATGAGCAGTTCTTC. The chain links TRBV4-3 to TRBJ2-1; no clear D gene. The CDR3 has 16 amino acids. The V end was cut by 0 bases, the J end by 0 bases, with 9 bases between. Germline loops: CDR1 LGHNA, CDR2 YSLEER.

Ten or more counts support this clonotype. The CDR3 protein is CASSIDGERNTEAFF. The DNA for the CDR3 is TGTGCCAGTAGTATAGACGGCGAACGGAACACTGAAGCTTTCTTT. V usage is TRBV19 and J usage is TRBJ1-1; no reliable D call. The CDR3 totals 15 residues. Trimming stripped 0 bases from V and 1 base from J, with 9 bases between. Germline V lookup: CDR1 LNHDA, CDR2 SQIVND (reference sequence).

A word on this clonotype: The germline gene is not matched at one end of the junction; a read error may be the cause. The chain employs TRBV6-5 and TRBJ2-5; D is perhaps TRBD1 (5 bases). The CDR3 has 13 amino acids. Germline CDR1 is MNHEY and CDR2 is SVGAGI. CDR3 amino acids: CASSYRGQEAQYF. CDR3 coding DNA: TGTGCCAGCAGTTACAGGGGTCAAGAGGCCCAGTACTTC.

This clonotype was detected many times. J is TRBJ1-1 and V is TRBV29-1; 9 bases map to TRBD1. The CDR3 totals 17 residues. J gave up 4 bases and V 5 bases, and 17 bases lay outside the gene matches. Per germline, CDR1 SQVTM and CDR2 ANQGSEA. CDR3 amino acids: CSVFLQEKRDRATEAFF. As DNA, the CDR3 is TGCAGCGTTTTTCTCCAGGAAAAACGGGACAGGGCCACTGAAGCTTTCTTT. The full variable domain, with the rest looked up from reference TRBV29-1 and TRBJ1-1, is SAVISQKPSRDICQRGTSLTIQCQVDSQVTMMFWYRQQPGQSLTLIATANQGSEATYESGFVIDKFPISRPNLTFSTLTVSNMSPEDSSIYLCSVFLQEKRDRATEAFFGQGTRLTVV.

This clonotype has just a few counts. This chain links TRBV15 with TRBJ2-7, with D unclear. Germline V gives CDR1 LNHNV, CDR2 YYDKDF (reference sequence). The CDR3 sequence is 15 residues long. Between the trimmed V and J ends, which lost 0 bases and 2 bases, there was a span of 11 bases. As DNA, the CDR3 is TGTGCCACCAGCAGAGATCTAATCGGGCCCTACGAGCAGTACTTC. Amino acid sequence: CATSRDLIGPYEQYF. The complete variable domain, with remaining parts taken from reference TRBV15 and TRBJ2-7, reads DAMVIQNPRYQVTQFGKPVTLSCSQTLNHNVMYWYQQKSSQAPKLLFHYYDKDFNNEADTPDNFQSRRPNTSFCFLDIRSPGLGDTAMYLCATSRDLIGPYEQYFGPGTRLTVT.

This clonotype came up a few times. The chain couples TRBV4-3 to TRBJ1-5; 7 bases agree with TRBD1. Per germline, CDR1 LGHNA and CDR2 YSLEER. The junction had 9 bases not matched to a gene; V was cut back by 1 base and J by 0 bases. The CDR3 is 18 amino acids. DNA of the CDR3: TGCGCCAGCAGCCAAGTCTTAGGCGGGACAGATAGCAATCAGCCCCAGCATTTT. Its translation: CASSQVLGGTDSNQPQHF.

The V and J genes are TRBV9 and TRBJ1-6; D gene ambiguous. V lost 0 bases, J lost 7 bases, and 11 bases lay in between. This CDR3 is 15 amino acids long. In germline, CDR1 is SGDLS, CDR2 YYNGEE. This CDR3 reads CASSVDPGNNSPLHF. The CDR3 region has the DNA TGTGCCAGCAGCGTAGACCCGGGGAACAATTCACCCCTCCACTTT.

The V call is TRBV19, the J call TRBJ2-1; tentative D call: TRBD1 (6 bases). This CDR3 has 14 residues. V shed 8 bases and J shed 2 bases, with 13 bases lying between them. Germline V gene sequence: CDR1 LNHDA, CDR2 SQIVND (reference sequence). This CDR3 reads CASSTGLTYNEQFF. The CDR3 nucleotides read TGTGCCAGTTCGACAGGTCTTACCTACAATGAGCAGTTCTTC.

This chain uses TRBV4-1 with TRBJ2-1; unclear D gene. Trimming took off 1 base at V and 11 bases at J, with 12 bases between the two ends. Germline loops: CDR1 MGHRA, CDR2 YSYEKL. The CDR3 runs 13 residues. CDR3 nucleotides: TGCGCCAGCAGCCAAGTAGCCAGCGAGAAGCAGTTCTTC. It yields the protein CASSQVASEKQFF.

This clonotype has a count of ten or more. The chain couples TRBV2 to TRBJ2-1; 10 bases align to TRBD2. J gave up 6 bases and V 4 bases, and 9 bases lay outside the gene matches. Germline V gene sequence: CDR1 SNHLY, CDR2 FYNNEI. This CDR3 spans 16 amino acids. The CDR3 DNA reads as TGTGCCAGCAGTGCACAGAGACTAGCGGGCCGCAATGAGCAGTTCTTC. Translated, it gives CASSAQRLAGRNEQFF.

This clonotype has a count of ten or more. The chain carries TRBV2 and TRBJ2-5; 9 bases are shared with TRBD1. Trimming cost V 6 bases and J 4 bases; bases outside gene matches: 6. The germline V gene has CDR1 SNHLY and CDR2 FYNNEI. The CDR3 has 14 amino acids. The CDR3 DNA is TGTGCCAGCAGGGGGACAGGGATATTAGAGACCCAGTACTTC. Protein sequence: CASRGTGILETQYF.

The sample holds many counts of this clonotype. This chain uses TRBV18 with TRBJ2-1; D is unclear. This CDR3 is 13 amino acids long. The V end was cut by 1 base, the J end by 9 bases, with 10 bases between. The germline gives CDR1 KGHSH, CDR2 LQKENI. CDR3 loop: CASSPLDASEQFF. The CDR3 bases are TGTGCCAGCTCACCACTAGATGCCAGTGAGCAGTTCTTC.

This chain joins TRBV6-1 and TRBJ2-7, with D perhaps matching TRBD1 or TRBD2 (7 bases each). The CDR3 loop spans 15 amino acids. Looked up from germline, CDR1 is MNHNS and CDR2 is SASEGT. V was cut by 7 bases and J by 3 bases, with 19 bases left in between. The CDR3 bases are TGTGCCAGCACAGGGGGGAGGGGTGACTACTACGAGCAGTACTTC. Amino acid sequence: CASTGGRGDYYEQYF.

The chain is built from TRBV6-1 and TRBJ2-2; 9 bases are a match to TRBD1. From germline, CDR1 is MNHNS and CDR2 SASEGT. The CDR3 length is 15 residues. The V gene end was trimmed by 9 bases and the J gene end by 7 bases; junction bases not matched to a gene: 12. The CDR3 loop reads CARPPGTGWDGELFF. CDR3 coding DNA: TGTGCCAGACCCCCCGGGACAGGGTGGGACGGGGAGCTGTTTTTT.

This clonotype was recorded many times. The gene calls are TRBV29-1 and TRBJ1-2; 7 nucleotides align to TRBD1. The germline V gene has CDR1 SQVTM and CDR2 ANQGSEA. V was clipped by 6 bases and J by 2 bases; unmatched bases: 6. CDR3 size: 13 residues. CDR3 nucleotide sequence: TGCAGCGTCTGGACAGGCTCGAACTATGGCTACACCTTC. Protein: CSVWTGSNYGYTF. Full variable domain (rest looked up from reference TRBV29-1 and TRBJ1-2): SAVISQKPSRDICQRGTSLTIQCQVDSQVTMMFWYRQQPGQSLTLIATANQGSEATYESGFVIDKFPISRPNLTFSTLTVSNMSPEDSSIYLCSVWTGSNYGYTFGSGTRLTVV.

This clonotype was seen ten or more times. J is TRBJ2-7 and V is TRBV27; D is ambiguous. Per the germline V gene, CDR1 is MNHEY and CDR2 is SMNVEV (reference sequence). V lost 5 bases and J lost 1, with 12 bases in between. This CDR3 comprises 14 residues. The CDR3 region has the DNA TGTGCCAGCAGTCAGATCGGCAGTTCCTACGAGCAGTACTTC. Translated: CASSQIGSSYEQYF.